This TCR beta chain derives from a study of blood T cell repertoires in COVID-19. Method: immunoSEQ multiplex PCR; TCRdb's copy keeps in-frame clones and lacks some. The table includes fewer than 120,000 clones, about 80% detected once. In germline, CDR1 is SQVTM, CDR2 ANQGSEA. The CDR3 loop spans 11 amino acids. V shed 5 bases and J shed 6 bases, with 9 bases lying between them. J is TRBJ2-3 and V is TRBV29-1; D is perhaps TRBD2 (5 bases). The sequence was collected from an elderly woman with active or convalescent COVID-19. The sample comprised peripheral blood. This CDR3 is CSVRRSDTQYF. The CDR3 DNA follows: TGCAGCGTTCGGAGGTCTGATACGCAGTATTTT.